Listed below are T cell receptor beta chains from one sample, sequenced in a study of T cell responses to AZD1222 COVID-19 vaccine. Assay: immunoSEQ multiplex PCR; the TCRdb copy retains only in-frame clones and omits some. The repertoire holds approximately 28,000 clones, with around 87% as singletons. The source material was peripheral blood, sampled 28 days after the second AZD1222 dose. Every receptor here comes from an adult who received the AZD1222 COVID-19 vaccine. Each CDR3 is given with its conserved first and last residue. The D gene is left open where the match is weak. Not every row has a clone size; where given, it reads once, few, many or a size class.

V gene	J gene	clone size	D gene	CDR3 protein	CDR3 DNA
TRBV19	TRBJ2-7	once	TRBD1	CASRTTGGSYEQYF	TGTGCCAGTAGGACGACAGGGGGCTCCTACGAGCAGTACTTC
TRBV11-2	TRBJ2-3	.	.	CASSLLNWGAPPVTDTQYF	TGTGCCAGCAGCTTATTGAATTGGGGGGCCCCACCCGTCACAGATACGCAGTATTTT
TRBV7-9	TRBJ2-3	.	.	CASSLGLAPSTDTQYF	TGTGCCAGCAGCTTAGGTCTAGCACCTAGCACAGATACGCAGTATTTT
TRBV6-4	TRBJ2-2	once	.	CASRGPTGTGELFF	TGTGCCAGCCGCGGCCCGACGGGCACCGGGGAGCTGTTTTTT
TRBV6-5	TRBJ2-7	.	.	CASSYGSAGPDEQYF	TGTGCCAGCAGTTACGGGTCGGCGGGGCCCGACGAGCAGTACTTC
TRBV7-2	TRBJ1-2	.	.	CASLPTLDYGYTF	TGTGCCAGCCTACCTACACTCGACTATGGCTACACCTTC
TRBV6-5	TRBJ1-2	once	TRBD1	CASYGTVYGYTF	TGTGCCAGCTACGGGACAGTATATGGCTACACCTTC
TRBV6-6	TRBJ2-2	.	TRBD2	CASTNSGVANTGELFF	TGTGCCAGCACCAATAGCGGGGTAGCGAACACCGGGGAGCTGTTTTTT
TRBV4-1	TRBJ1-3	medium-sized	.	CASSLGQSSSGNTIYF	TGCGCCAGCAGCCTTGGACAGTCGAGCTCTGGAAACACCATATATTTT
TRBV5-6	TRBJ2-1	large	.	CASTPGSGGRSDEQFF	TGTGCCAGCACCCCAGGCTCGGGGGGCAGGTCTGATGAGCAGTTCTTC
TRBV4-2	TRBJ1-2	.	.	CASSQEYQPYGYTF	TGTGCCAGCAGCCAAGAATACCAGCCCTATGGCTACACCTTC
TRBV5-1	TRBJ1-6	.	TRBD1	CASSDGQGASSPLHF	TGCGCCAGCAGCGACGGACAGGGAGCAAGTTCACCCCTCCACTTT
TRBV5-1	TRBJ1-3	.	.	CASSQQNPSGNTIYF	TGCGCCAGCAGCCAACAGAATCCCTCTGGAAACACCATATATTTT